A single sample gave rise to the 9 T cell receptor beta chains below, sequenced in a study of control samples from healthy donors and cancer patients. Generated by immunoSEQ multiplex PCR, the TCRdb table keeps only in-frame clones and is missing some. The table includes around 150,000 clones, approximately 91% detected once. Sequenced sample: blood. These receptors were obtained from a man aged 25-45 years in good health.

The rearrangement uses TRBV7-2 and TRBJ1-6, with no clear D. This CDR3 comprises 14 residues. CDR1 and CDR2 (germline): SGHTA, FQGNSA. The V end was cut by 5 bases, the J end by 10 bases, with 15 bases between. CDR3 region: CASSELGYGSPLHF. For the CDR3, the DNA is TGTGCCAGCAGCGAGCTGGGGTACGGCTCACCCCTCCACTTT.

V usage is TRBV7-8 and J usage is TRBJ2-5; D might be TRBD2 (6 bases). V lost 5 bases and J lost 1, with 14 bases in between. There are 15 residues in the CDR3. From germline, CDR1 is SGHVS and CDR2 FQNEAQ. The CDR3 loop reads CASSAHRELQETQYF. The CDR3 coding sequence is TGTGCCAGCAGCGCCCACCGGGAGCTCCAAGAGACCCAGTACTTC.

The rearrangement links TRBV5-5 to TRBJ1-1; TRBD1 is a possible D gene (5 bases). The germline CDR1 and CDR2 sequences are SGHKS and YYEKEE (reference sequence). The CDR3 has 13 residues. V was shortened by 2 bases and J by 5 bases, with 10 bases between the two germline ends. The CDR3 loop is CASSFRDRTEAFF. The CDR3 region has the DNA TGTGCCAGCAGCTTCAGGGATAGGACTGAAGCTTTCTTT.

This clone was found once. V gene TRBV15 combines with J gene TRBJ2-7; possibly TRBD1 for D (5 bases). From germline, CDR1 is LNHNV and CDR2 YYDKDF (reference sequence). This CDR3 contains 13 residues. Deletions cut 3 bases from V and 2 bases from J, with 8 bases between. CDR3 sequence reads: CATSSDSTYEQYF. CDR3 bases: TGTGCCACCAGCAGCGACAGCACCTACGAGCAGTACTTC.

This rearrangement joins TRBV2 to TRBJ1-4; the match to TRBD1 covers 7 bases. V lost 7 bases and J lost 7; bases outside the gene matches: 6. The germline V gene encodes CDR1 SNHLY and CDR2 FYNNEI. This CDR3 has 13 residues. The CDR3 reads CASNRDSGEKLFF. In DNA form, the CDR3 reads TGTGCCAGCAACCGGGACAGCGGTGAAAAACTGTTTTTT.

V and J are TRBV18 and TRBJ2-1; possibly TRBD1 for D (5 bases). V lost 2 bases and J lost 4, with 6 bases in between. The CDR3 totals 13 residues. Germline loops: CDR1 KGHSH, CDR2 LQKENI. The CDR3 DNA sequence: TGTGCCAGCTCACCAGACAGTTACAATGAGCAGTTCTTC. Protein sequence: CASSPDSYNEQFF.

CDR3 DNA sequence: TGTGCCAGCAGCTTAGTGGGAGGTGACAGGGGCAATGAGCAGTTCTTC. Translated, it gives CASSLVGGDRGNEQFF. V usage is TRBV7-2 and J usage is TRBJ2-1; 8 bases map to TRBD1. The V gene's germline CDR1 is SGHTA and CDR2 FQGNSA. The junction had 8 bases not matched to a gene; V was cut back by 1 base and J by 6 bases. The CDR3 loop spans 16 amino acids.

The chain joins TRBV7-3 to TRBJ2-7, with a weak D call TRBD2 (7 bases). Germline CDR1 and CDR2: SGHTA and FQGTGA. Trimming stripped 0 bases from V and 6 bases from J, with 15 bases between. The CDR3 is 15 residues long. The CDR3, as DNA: TGTGCCAGCAGCTTAACCCTGGGGGGGCCAAGCGAGCAGTACTTC. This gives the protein CASSLTLGGPSEQYF.

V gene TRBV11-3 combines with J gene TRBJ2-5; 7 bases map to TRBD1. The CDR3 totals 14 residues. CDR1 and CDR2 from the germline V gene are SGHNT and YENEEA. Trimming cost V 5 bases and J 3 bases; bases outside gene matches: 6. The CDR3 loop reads CASSPRTGEETQYF. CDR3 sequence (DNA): TGTGCCAGCAGCCCCAGGACAGGTGAAGAGACCCAGTACTTC.